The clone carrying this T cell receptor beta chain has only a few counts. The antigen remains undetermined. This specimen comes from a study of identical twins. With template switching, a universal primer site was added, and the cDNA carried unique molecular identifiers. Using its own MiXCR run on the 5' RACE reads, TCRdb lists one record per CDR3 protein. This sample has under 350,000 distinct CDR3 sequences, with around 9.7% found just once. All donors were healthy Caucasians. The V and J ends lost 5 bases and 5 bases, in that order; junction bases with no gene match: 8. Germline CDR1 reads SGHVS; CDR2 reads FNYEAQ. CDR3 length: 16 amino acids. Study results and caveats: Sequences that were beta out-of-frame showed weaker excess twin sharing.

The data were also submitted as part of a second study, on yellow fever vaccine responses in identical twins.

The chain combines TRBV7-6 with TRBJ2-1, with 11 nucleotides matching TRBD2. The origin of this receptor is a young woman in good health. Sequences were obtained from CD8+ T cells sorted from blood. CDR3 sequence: CASSPLAGDFDNEQFF. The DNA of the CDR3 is TGTGCCAGCAGCCCACTAGCGGGAGACTTCGACAATGAGCAGTTCTTC.